A few counts support the clone carrying this TCR beta chain. As yet, its antigen is unknown. On the immunoSEQ platform, TCR beta CDR3s were sequenced at survey depth. Libraries were prepared by immunoSEQ multiplex PCR; TCRdb keeps only in-frame clonotypes and omits some of them. Here the sample spans thousands of clones, 68% being singletons. These data are taken from a study of CD8 T cell repertoires and HIV-1 epitope variants. Overall study context: Controls included no peptide, Ebola AY9 epitope, and a CMV, EBV, flu pool. Enriched T cells were co-cultured with equal numbers of autologous T cell-negative antigen-presenting cells.

The study's findings and limits: Most of the nine antigen-specific clonotypes appeared cross-reactive to autologous or escape variants.

CDR1 is SGHNT, CDR2 YENEEA, per germline. V lost 6 bases and J lost 4, with 10 bases in between. The length of the CDR3 is 13 residues. Sequenced input: cultured CD8+ T cells derived from PBMCs. This clonotype originated in a male donor with HIV. The chain uses TRBV11-3 and TRBJ2-1; D is unclear. CDR3 sequence: CASSFRSYNEQFF. In DNA form, the CDR3 reads TGTGCCAGCAGTTTCCGGTCGTACAATGAGCAGTTCTTC.